One sample yielded the 10 T cell receptor beta chains listed below, sequenced in a study of Ad26.COV2.S vaccination and SARS-CoV-2 variants. The data were produced by immunoSEQ multiplex PCR, yet TCRdb's version contains in-frame clones alone and is incomplete. The repertoire consists of 300,000 to 350,000 clones, with roughly 88% occurring once and the leading ten covering around 5.5%. Treatment here: some 20 received Ad26.COV2.S at low or high dose, single or two shots; five or six received placebo; per-sample allocation not given. Following the first vaccine or placebo injection, samples were taken on day 63. Specimen: peripheral blood, collected in a trial of Ad26.COV2.S vaccine versus placebo. These receptors all come from a person between 18 and 65 years old who received the Ad26.COV2.S COVID-19 vaccine or a placebo.

The chain joins TRBV7-9 to TRBJ1-1; no clear D. Trimming removed 6 bases from V and 4 bases from J, with 9 bases in between. Germline V gene sequence: CDR1 SEHNR, CDR2 FQNEAQ (reference sequence). The CDR3 has 12 residues. The CDR3 sequence is CASRFAGTEAFF. Here the CDR3 DNA reads TGTGCCAGCAGATTCGCGGGCACTGAAGCTTTCTTT.

The rearrangement links TRBV5-4 to TRBJ2-5; D possibly corresponds to TRBD2 (5 bases). CDR3 length: 14 amino acids. Looked up from germline, CDR1 is SGHNT and CDR2 is YYREEE (reference sequence). V was pared by 5 bases and J by 4 bases, with 15 bases between. Here the CDR3 reads CASSSFGVSETQYF. CDR3 in DNA: TGTGCCAGCAGTAGCTTCGGGGTTTCAGAGACCCAGTACTTC.

Written as DNA, the CDR3 is TGTGCCAGTACCCCGGGGGGCGAAGAGACCCAGTACTTC. This sequence encodes CASTPGGEETQYF. The rearrangement links TRBV19 to TRBJ2-5; D possibly corresponds to TRBD2 (7 bases). Germline values: CDR1 LNHDA, CDR2 SQIVND (reference sequence). This CDR3 comprises 13 residues. V was shortened by 7 bases and J by 3 bases, with 12 bases between the two germline ends. The full variable domain, rest sourced from reference TRBV19 and TRBJ2-5, is DGGITQSPKYLFRKEGQNVTLSCEQNLNHDAMYWYRQDPGQGLRLIYYSQIVNDFQKGDIAEGYSVSREKKESFPLTVTSAQKNPTAFYLCASTPGGEETQYFGPGTRLLVL.

The chain joins TRBV3-1 (or the pseudogene TRBV3-2) to TRBJ1-1; D gene uncertain. Germline V gene lookup returns CDR1 LGHDT and CDR2 YNNKEL (reference sequence). Trimming stripped 3 bases from V and 5 bases from J, with 13 bases between. There are 14 residues in the CDR3. The CDR3 nucleotides read TGTGCCAGCAGCCACGCTGCCGGAGGAACTGAAGCTTTCTTT. Protein product: CASSHAAGGTEAFF.

The V and J genes are TRBV18 and TRBJ1-1; 7 bases line up with TRBD1. V shed 1 base, J shed 5 bases, and the junction held 10 bases outside the gene matches. This CDR3 is built from 16 residues. In germline, CDR1 is KGHSH, CDR2 LQKENI. CDR3 sequence (DNA): TGTGCCAGCTCACCACTCTCTTCGACAGGGAGGACTGAAGCTTTCTTT. Protein product: CASSPLSSTGRTEAFF.

The chain carries TRBV5-1 and TRBJ2-5; no firm D call. CDR3 length: 12 residues. The ends were cut back, 1 base at V and 5 bases at J, with 6 bases in the middle. Germline lookup yields CDR1 SGHRS and CDR2 YFSETQ. CDR3 residues: CASSLYTETQYF. The DNA for the CDR3 is TGCGCCAGCAGCTTGTATACGGAGACCCAGTACTTC. Full variable domain (missing parts from reference TRBV5-1 and TRBJ2-5): KAGVTQTPRYLIKTRGQQVTLSCSPISGHRSVSWYQQTPGQGLQFLFEYFSETQRNKGNFPGRFSGRQFSNSRSEMNVSTLELGDSALYLCASSLYTETQYFGPGTRLLVL.

The chain links TRBV7-8 to TRBJ1-2; D is unresolved. There are 13 residues in the CDR3. Trimming took off 2 bases at V and 4 bases at J, with 8 bases between the two ends. Germline CDR1 and CDR2: SGHVS and FQNEAQ. This CDR3 reads CASSLNSLYGYTF. CDR3 bases: TGTGCCAGCAGCTTAAACAGTCTCTATGGCTACACCTTC.

The rearrangement links TRBV4-3 to TRBJ1-2; no clear D gene. Germline CDR1 LGHNA, CDR2 YSLEER. Deletions cut 0 bases from V and 5 bases from J, with 22 bases between. The CDR3 covers 18 residues. CDR3 sequence reads: CASSQDWQPLTMAYGYTF. CDR3 sequence (DNA): TGCGCCAGCAGCCAAGACTGGCAGCCTCTAACTATGGCTTATGGCTACACCTTC.

CDR3 DNA: TGTGCCAGCAGCTTTGGACAGGGAGGCACAGATACGCAGTATTTT. Translation gives CASSFGQGGTDTQYF. The chain links TRBV7-3 to TRBJ2-3; 8 bases are a match to TRBD1. The trim removed 3 bases at V and 1 base at J, leaving 3 bases unmatched. This CDR3 contains 15 residues. Germline CDR1 and CDR2: SGHTA and FQGTGA.

J is TRBJ1-6 and V is TRBV7-6; 9 positions match TRBD1. The germline CDR1 and CDR2 sequences are SGHVS and FNYEAQ. The CDR3 covers 15 residues. V lost 5 bases, J lost 5 bases, and 4 bases stayed unmatched. The CDR3 region is CASSQGTGHNSPLHF. Written as DNA, the CDR3 is TGTGCCAGCAGCCAAGGGACAGGGCATAATTCACCCCTCCACTTT.